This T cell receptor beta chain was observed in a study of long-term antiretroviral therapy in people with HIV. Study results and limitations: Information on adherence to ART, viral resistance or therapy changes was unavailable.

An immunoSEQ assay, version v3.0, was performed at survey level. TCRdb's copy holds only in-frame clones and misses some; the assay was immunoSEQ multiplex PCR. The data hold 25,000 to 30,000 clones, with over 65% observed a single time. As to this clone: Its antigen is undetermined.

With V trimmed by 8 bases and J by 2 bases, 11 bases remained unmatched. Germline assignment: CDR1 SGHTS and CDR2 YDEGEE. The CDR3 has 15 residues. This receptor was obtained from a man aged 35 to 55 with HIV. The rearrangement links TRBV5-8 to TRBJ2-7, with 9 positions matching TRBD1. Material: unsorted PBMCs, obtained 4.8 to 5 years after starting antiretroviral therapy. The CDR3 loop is CASTRHRQGAYEQYF. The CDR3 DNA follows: TGTGCCAGTACGCGACATAGACAGGGGGCCTACGAGCAGTACTTC.